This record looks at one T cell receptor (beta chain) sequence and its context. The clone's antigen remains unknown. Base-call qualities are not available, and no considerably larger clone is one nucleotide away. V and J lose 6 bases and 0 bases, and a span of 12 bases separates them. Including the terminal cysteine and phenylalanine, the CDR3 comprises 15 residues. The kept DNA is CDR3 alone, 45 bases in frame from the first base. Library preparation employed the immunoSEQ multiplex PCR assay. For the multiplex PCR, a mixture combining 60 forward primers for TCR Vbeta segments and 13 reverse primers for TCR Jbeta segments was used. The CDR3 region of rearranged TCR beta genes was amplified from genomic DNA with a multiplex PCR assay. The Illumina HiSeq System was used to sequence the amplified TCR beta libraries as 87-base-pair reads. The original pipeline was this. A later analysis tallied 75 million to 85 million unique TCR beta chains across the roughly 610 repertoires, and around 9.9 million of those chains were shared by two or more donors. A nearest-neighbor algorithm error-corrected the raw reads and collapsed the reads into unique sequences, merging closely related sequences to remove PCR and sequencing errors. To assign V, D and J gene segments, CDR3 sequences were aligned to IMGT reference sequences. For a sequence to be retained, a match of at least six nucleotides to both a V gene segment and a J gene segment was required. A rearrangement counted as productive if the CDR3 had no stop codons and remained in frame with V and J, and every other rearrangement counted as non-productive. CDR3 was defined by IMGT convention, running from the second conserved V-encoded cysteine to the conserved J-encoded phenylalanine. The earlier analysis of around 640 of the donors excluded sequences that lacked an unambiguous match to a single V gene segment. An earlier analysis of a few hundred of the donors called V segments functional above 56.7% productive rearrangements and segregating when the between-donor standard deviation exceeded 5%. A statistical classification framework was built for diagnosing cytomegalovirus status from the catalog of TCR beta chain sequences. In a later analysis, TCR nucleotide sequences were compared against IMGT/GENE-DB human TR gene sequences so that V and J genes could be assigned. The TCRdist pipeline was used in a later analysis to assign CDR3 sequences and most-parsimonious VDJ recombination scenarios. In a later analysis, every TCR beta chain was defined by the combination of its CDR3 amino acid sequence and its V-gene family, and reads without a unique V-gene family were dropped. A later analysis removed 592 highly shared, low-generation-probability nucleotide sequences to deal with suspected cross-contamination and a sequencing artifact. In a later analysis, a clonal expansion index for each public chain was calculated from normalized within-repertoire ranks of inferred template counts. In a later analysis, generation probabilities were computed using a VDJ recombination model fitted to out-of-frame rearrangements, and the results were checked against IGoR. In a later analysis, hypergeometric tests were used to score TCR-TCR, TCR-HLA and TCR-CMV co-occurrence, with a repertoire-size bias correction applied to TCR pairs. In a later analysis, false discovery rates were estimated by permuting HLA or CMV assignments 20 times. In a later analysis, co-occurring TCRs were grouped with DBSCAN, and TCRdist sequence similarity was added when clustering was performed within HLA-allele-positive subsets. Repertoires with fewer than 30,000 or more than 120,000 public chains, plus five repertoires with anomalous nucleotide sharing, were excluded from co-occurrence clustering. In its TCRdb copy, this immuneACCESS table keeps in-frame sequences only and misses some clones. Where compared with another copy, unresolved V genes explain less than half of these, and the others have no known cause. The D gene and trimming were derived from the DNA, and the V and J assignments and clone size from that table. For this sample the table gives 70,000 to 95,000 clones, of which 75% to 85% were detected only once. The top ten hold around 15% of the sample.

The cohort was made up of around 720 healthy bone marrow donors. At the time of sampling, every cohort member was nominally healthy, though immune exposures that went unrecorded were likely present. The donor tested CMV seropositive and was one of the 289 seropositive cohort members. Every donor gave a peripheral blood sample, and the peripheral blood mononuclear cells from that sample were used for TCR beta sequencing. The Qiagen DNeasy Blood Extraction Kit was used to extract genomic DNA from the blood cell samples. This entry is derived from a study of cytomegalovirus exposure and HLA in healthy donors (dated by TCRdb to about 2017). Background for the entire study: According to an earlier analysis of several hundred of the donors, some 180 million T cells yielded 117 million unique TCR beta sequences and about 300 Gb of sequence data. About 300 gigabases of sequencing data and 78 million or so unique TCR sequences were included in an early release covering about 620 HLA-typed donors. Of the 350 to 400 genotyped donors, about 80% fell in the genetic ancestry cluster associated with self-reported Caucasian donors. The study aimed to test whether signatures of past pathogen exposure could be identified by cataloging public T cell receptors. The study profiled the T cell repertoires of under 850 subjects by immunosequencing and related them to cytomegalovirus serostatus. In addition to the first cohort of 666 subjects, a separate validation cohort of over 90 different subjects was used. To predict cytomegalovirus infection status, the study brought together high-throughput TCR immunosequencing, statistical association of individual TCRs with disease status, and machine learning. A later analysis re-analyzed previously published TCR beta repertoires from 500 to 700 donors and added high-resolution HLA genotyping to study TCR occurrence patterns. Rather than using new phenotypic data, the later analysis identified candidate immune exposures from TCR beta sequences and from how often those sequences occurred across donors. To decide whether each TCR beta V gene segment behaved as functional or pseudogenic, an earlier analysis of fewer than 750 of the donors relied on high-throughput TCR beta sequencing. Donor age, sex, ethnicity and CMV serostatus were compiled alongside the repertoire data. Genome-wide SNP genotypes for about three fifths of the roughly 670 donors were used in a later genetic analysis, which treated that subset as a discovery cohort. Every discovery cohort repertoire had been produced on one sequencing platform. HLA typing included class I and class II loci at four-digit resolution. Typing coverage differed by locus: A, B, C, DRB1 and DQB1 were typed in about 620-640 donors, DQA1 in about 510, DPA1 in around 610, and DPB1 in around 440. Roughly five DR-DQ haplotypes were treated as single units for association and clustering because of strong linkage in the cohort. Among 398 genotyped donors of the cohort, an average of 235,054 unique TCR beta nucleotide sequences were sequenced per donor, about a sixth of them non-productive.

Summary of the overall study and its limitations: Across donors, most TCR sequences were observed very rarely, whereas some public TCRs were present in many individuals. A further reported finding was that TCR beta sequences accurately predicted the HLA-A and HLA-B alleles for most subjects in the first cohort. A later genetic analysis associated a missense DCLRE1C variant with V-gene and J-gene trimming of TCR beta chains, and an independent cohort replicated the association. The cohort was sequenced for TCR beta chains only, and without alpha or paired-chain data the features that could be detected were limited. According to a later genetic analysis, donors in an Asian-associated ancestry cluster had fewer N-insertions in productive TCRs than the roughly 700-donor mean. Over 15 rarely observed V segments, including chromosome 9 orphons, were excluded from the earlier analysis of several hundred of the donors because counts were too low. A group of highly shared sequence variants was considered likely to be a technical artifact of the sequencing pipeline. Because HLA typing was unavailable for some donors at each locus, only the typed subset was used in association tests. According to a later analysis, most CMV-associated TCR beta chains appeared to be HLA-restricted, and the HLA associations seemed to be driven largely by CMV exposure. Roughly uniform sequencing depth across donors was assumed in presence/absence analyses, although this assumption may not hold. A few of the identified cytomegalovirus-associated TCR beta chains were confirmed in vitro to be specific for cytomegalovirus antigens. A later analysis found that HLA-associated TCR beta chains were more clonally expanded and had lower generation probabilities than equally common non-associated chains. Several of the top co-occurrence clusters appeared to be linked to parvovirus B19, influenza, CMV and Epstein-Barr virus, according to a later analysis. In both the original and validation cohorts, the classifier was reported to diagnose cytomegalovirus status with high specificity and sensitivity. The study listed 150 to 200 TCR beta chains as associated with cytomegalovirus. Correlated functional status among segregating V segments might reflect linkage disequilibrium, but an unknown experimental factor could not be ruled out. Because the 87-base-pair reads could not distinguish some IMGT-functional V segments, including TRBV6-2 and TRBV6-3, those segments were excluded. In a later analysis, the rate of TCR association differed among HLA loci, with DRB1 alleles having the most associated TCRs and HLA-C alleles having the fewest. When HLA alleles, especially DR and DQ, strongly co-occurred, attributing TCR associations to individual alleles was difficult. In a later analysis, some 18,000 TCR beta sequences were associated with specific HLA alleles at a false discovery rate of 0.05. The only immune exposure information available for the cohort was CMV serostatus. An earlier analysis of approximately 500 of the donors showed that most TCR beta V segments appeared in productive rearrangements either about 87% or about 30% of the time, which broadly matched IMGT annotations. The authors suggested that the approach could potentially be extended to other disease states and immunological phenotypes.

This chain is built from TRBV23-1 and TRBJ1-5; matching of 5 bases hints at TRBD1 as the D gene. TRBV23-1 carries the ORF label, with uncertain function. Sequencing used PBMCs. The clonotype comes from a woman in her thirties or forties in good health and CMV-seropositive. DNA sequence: TGCGCCAGCAGCCAGGGTTTGGATAGCAATCAGCCCCAGCATTTT. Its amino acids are CASSQGLDSNQPQHF.